The rows below give T cell receptor beta chains drawn from one sample of a study of T-cell memory formation after mild COVID-19. From the 5' RACE reads, TCRdb called clonotypes with MiXCR, one entry per CDR3 protein. The sample lists 220,000 or so distinct CDR3 sequences, around 9.5% occurring once. The sample taken for sequencing was PBMCs or a T cell subset sorted from them (not recorded which). The receptors derive from a man between 18 and 35 years old who had mild COVID-19 (a few samples of this study predate the infection). Cell type and time point are not known. CDR3s include the opening cysteine and the closing phenylalanine or tryptophan. D genes are given only for firm matches. Size tells how often a clone was seen (once, few, many) or the class of an expanded clone, and some rows leave it out.

abundance: -
j_gene: TRBJ1-6
d_gene: -
v_gene: TRBV4-1
CDR3nt: TGCGCCAGCAGCCCAGGGCTAAATTCACCCCTCCACTTT
CDR3aa: CASSPGLNSPLHF

abundance: few
j_gene: TRBJ2-7
d_gene: TRBD2
v_gene: TRBV28
CDR3nt: TGTGCCAGCAGGCCGGGGGGGTACGAGCAGTACTTC
CDR3aa: CASRPGGYEQYF

abundance: many
j_gene: TRBJ1-5
d_gene: TRBD1
v_gene: TRBV7-9
CDR3nt: TGTGCCAGCAGTTCCGACAGGGGGATGCAGCCCCAGCATTTT
CDR3aa: CASSSDRGMQPQHF

abundance: few
j_gene: TRBJ1-6
d_gene: -
v_gene: TRBV7-2
CDR3nt: TGTGCCAGCAGCTTAGGGGGCCTTGGGTATAATTCACCCCTCCACTTT
CDR3aa: CASSLGGLGYNSPLHF

abundance: -
j_gene: TRBJ2-5
d_gene: -
v_gene: TRBV29-1
CDR3nt: TGCAGCGTTGAAAGTCCCCGGGGTCAAGAGACCCAGTACTTC
CDR3aa: CSVESPRGQETQYF

abundance: -
j_gene: TRBJ2-1
d_gene: -
v_gene: TRBV4-1
CDR3nt: TGCGCCAGCAGCCAACAGGGTTATGAGCAGTTCTTC
CDR3aa: CASSQQGYEQFF

abundance: many
j_gene: TRBJ2-1
d_gene: -
v_gene: TRBV15
CDR3nt: TGTGCCACCAGCGCCCACGGGGGTGATCCCTACAATGAGCAGTTCTTC
CDR3aa: CATSAHGGDPYNEQFF

abundance: -
j_gene: TRBJ1-1
d_gene: -
v_gene: TRBV7-9
CDR3nt: TGTGCCAGCAGCTTAGCGATGGGGCTTGAAGCTTTCTTT
CDR3aa: CASSLAMGLEAFF

abundance: -
j_gene: TRBJ2-3
d_gene: TRBD2
v_gene: TRBV7-8
CDR3nt: TGTGCCAGCAGCTTAGCGGGTAGCGGGGAAGTCGATACGCAGTATTTT
CDR3aa: CASSLAGSGEVDTQYF

abundance: few
j_gene: TRBJ2-6
d_gene: -
v_gene: TRBV7-3
CDR3nt: TGTGCCAGCAGCGCCGCAGGGACCTCTGGGGCCAACGTCCTGACTTTC
CDR3aa: CASSAAGTSGANVLTF

abundance: few
j_gene: TRBJ2-3
d_gene: -
v_gene: TRBV10-3
CDR3nt: TGTGCCACTCAGAGGGCATCCGGGGATACGCAGTATTTT
CDR3aa: CATQRASGDTQYF

abundance: -
j_gene: TRBJ2-1
d_gene: TRBD2
v_gene: TRBV11-1
CDR3nt: TGTGCCAGCAGCTCCTCTAGCGGCTACAATGAGCAGTTCTTC
CDR3aa: CASSSSSGYNEQFF

abundance: -
j_gene: TRBJ2-3
d_gene: TRBD2
v_gene: TRBV7-9
CDR3nt: TGTGCCAGCAGCAGTCAGCTAGCGGGGAGCGATACGCAGTATTTT
CDR3aa: CASSSQLAGSDTQYF

abundance: few
j_gene: TRBJ1-5
d_gene: -
v_gene: TRBV20-1
CDR3nt: TGCAGTGCTCTCCTTGGCCCCAATCAGCCCCAGCATTTT
CDR3aa: CSALLGPNQPQHF

abundance: -
j_gene: TRBJ1-3
d_gene: -
v_gene: TRBV20-1
CDR3nt: TGCAGTGCTAGAGATCCAGGGAACACCATATATTTT
CDR3aa: CSARDPGNTIYF

abundance: once
j_gene: TRBJ1-4
d_gene: -
v_gene: TRBV9
CDR3nt: TGTGCCAGCGCTCTTACGGGATCCCCAGGGGAAAAACTGTTTTTT
CDR3aa: CASALTGSPGEKLFF

abundance: few
j_gene: TRBJ2-5
d_gene: -
v_gene: TRBV6-6
CDR3nt: TGTGCCAGCAGGGCAGCGGCTCAAGAGACCCAGTACTTC
CDR3aa: CASRAAAQETQYF

abundance: many
j_gene: TRBJ1-2
d_gene: -
v_gene: TRBV7-9
CDR3nt: TGTGCCAGCAGCTTAGCCAGGAACTATGGCTACACCTTC
CDR3aa: CASSLARNYGYTF

abundance: -
j_gene: TRBJ2-3
d_gene: TRBD1
v_gene: TRBV5-1
CDR3nt: TGCGCCAGCAGCAACCGAATAAGGACAGGCCCCACAGATACGCAGTATTTT
CDR3aa: CASSNRIRTGPTDTQYF

abundance: -
j_gene: TRBJ2-1
d_gene: TRBD1
v_gene: TRBV4-3
CDR3nt: TGCGCCAGCAGCCCGAGACAGGGCCATGAGCAGTTCTTC
CDR3aa: CASSPRQGHEQFF

abundance: -
j_gene: TRBJ1-3
d_gene: -
v_gene: TRBV7-2
CDR3nt: TGTGCCAGCAGCTTAAGTCCGGGCATTGGAAACACCATATATTTT
CDR3aa: CASSLSPGIGNTIYF

abundance: -
j_gene: TRBJ1-6
d_gene: -
v_gene: TRBV11-2
CDR3nt: TGTGCCAGCAGCCTTCTCCGGGGGAACGGTTCACCCCTCCACTTT
CDR3aa: CASSLLRGNGSPLHF

abundance: -
j_gene: TRBJ2-7
d_gene: TRBD2
v_gene: TRBV5-1
CDR3nt: TGCGCCAGCAGCTCCCTTAGCGGGGGGTCGTTCTACGAGCAGTACTTC
CDR3aa: CASSSLSGGSFYEQYF

abundance: -
j_gene: TRBJ2-3
d_gene: -
v_gene: TRBV19
CDR3nt: TGTGCCAGTAGACCGGGCAGGGGGGTTTCAGATACGCAGTATTTT
CDR3aa: CASRPGRGVSDTQYF

abundance: -
j_gene: TRBJ2-2
d_gene: -
v_gene: TRBV20-1
CDR3nt: TGCAGTGCTAGACAGGGGATCAGCACCGGGGAGCTGTTTTTT
CDR3aa: CSARQGISTGELFF

abundance: few
j_gene: TRBJ2-3
d_gene: TRBD2
v_gene: TRBV20-1
CDR3nt: TGCAGTGCTATGGGACTAGCGGGGGGGCTGGAAACGCAGTATTTT
CDR3aa: CSAMGLAGGLETQYF

abundance: many
j_gene: TRBJ2-3
d_gene: -
v_gene: TRBV7-9
CDR3nt: TGTGCCAGCAGCTTAACGGGATCTAGCACAGATACGCAGTATTTT
CDR3aa: CASSLTGSSTDTQYF

abundance: few
j_gene: TRBJ2-7
d_gene: -
v_gene: TRBV7-2
CDR3nt: TGTGCCAGCAGTTACGTGGGCGACTCCTACGAGCAGTACTTC
CDR3aa: CASSYVGDSYEQYF

abundance: -
j_gene: TRBJ1-1
d_gene: -
v_gene: TRBV5-1
CDR3nt: TGCGCCAGCAGTTCGACGTGGTACACTGAAGCTTTCTTT
CDR3aa: CASSSTWYTEAFF

abundance: few
j_gene: TRBJ1-2
d_gene: TRBD1
v_gene: TRBV12-3/TRBV12-4
CDR3nt: TGTGCCAGCAGTCCCGCCGGGACAGTAGTCTCCATCTCTGGCTACACCTTC
CDR3aa: CASSPAGTVVSISGYTF

abundance: -
j_gene: TRBJ2-2
d_gene: -
v_gene: TRBV20-1
CDR3nt: TGCAGTGCTAGAGATCAAGCGAGGACCGGGGAGCTGTTTTTT
CDR3aa: CSARDQARTGELFF

abundance: many
j_gene: TRBJ2-7
d_gene: TRBD1
v_gene: TRBV6-6
CDR3nt: TGTGCCAGCAGTTCTCGGGACAGGATTTCCTACGAGCAGTACTTC
CDR3aa: CASSSRDRISYEQYF